This is a list of T cell receptor beta chains from one sample in a study of identical twins. TCRdb called the 5' RACE reads again in MiXCR, with one record for every CDR3 protein. Of 1.5 million to 2 million distinct CDR3 sequences listed, about 32% are singletons. Sequenced sample: cord blood. The receptors come from a newborn girl in good health. The CDR3 runs from the conserved cysteine through the conserved F or W. A D gene is named only where the DNA matches it firmly. The size field is filled for only some rows; it gives once, few, many or a size class.

v_call,clone_size,d_call,j_call,cdr3_nt,cdr3_aa
TRBV3-1,few,.,TRBJ2-3,TGTGCCAGCAGCCAAGGCGTAAATACGCAGTATTTT,CASSQGVNTQYF
TRBV6-5,.,.,TRBJ2-7,TGTGCCAGCGGGATTCGACAGCAACGGGACGAGCAGTACTTC,CASGIRQQRDEQYF
TRBV4-1,few,TRBD1,TRBJ2-7,TGCGCCAGCAGACAACCGGGACAGGCGATCGAGCAGTACTTC,CASRQPGQAIEQYF
TRBV6-2/TRBV6-3,.,.,TRBJ2-7,TGTGCCAGCGGAAATCCCACAGACAGAGTCCCCTCCTACGAGCAGTACTTC,CASGNPTDRVPSYEQYF
TRBV29-1,.,.,TRBJ1-2,TGCAGCGTGGGTAGACAGAACTATGGCTACACCTTC,CSVGRQNYGYTF
TRBV20-1,.,.,TRBJ2-7,TGCAGTGCTAGTGGCTATTCCCGCGAGCAGTACTTC,CSASGYSREQYF
TRBV12-3/TRBV12-4,few,.,TRBJ2-7,TGTGCCAGCAGTTTCCTCCCCGCCTACGAGCAGTACTTC,CASSFLPAYEQYF
TRBV6-5,few,.,TRBJ2-3,TGTGCCAGCAGTTCCAATTCCGCGCGACGCACAGATACGCAGTATTTT,CASSSNSARRTDTQYF
TRBV2,.,.,TRBJ2-1,TGTGCCAGCAGTCGGAGACACTCCTACAATGAGCAGTTCTTC,CASSRRHSYNEQFF
TRBV21-1,.,.,TRBJ1-2,TGTGCCAGCAGGTTCCGGGCCCCGAACTATGGCTACACCTTC,CASRFRAPNYGYTF
TRBV27,once,.,TRBJ2-1,TGTGCCAGCAGTTTGAATGGGGATACCTCCTACGAGCAGTTCTTC,CASSLNGDTSYEQFF
TRBV6-1,few,TRBD2,TRBJ2-3,TGTGCCAGCAGATTAGCGGGAGGGCCGGCAGATACGCAGTATTTT,CASRLAGGPADTQYF
TRBV2,.,.,TRBJ1-5,TGTGCCAGCAGTAGAGGGGGATATAGCAATCAGCCCCAGCATTTT,CASSRGGYSNQPQHF
TRBV4-2,.,TRBD1,TRBJ1-2,TGTGCCAGCAGCCAAGTGACAGGGGGGCAAGCTAACTATGGCTACACCTTC,CASSQVTGGQANYGYTF
TRBV20-1,.,.,TRBJ1-4,TGCAGTGCTAGAACCGGGACCGGTGAAAAACTGTTTTTT,CSARTGTGEKLFF
TRBV7-8,few,.,TRBJ2-1,TGTGCCAGCAGCTTAGAGATGGGATATATATACAATGAGCAGTTCTTC,CASSLEMGYIYNEQFF
TRBV4-2,few,TRBD1,TRBJ2-1,TGTGCCAGCAGCCAGCGCCGAGGGACAGGTTCCTACAATGAGCAGTTCTTC,CASSQRRGTGSYNEQFF
TRBV6-5,.,TRBD1,TRBJ1-1,TGTGCCAGCAGTTACGAGCAGGGGGCTAGGGACACTGAAGCTTTCTTT,CASSYEQGARDTEAFF
TRBV27,few,.,TRBJ2-1,TGTGCCAGCAGTTTGGGCAGGGTGGGGGATGAGCAGTTCTTC,CASSLGRVGDEQFF
TRBV7-2,.,TRBD2,TRBJ2-7,TGTGCCAGCAGCTTAAGGGCGGGGGATTTCGCCGAGCAGTACTTC,CASSLRAGDFAEQYF
TRBV27,few,.,TRBJ2-4,TGTGCCAGCAGGGGCACAATCTTGTACTTC,CASRGTILYF
TRBV4-1,.,.,TRBJ1-2,TGCGCCAGCAGCCAAGCCCCCACAGGGAACGGGGGCTACACCTTC,CASSQAPTGNGGYTF
TRBV7-2,few,TRBD2,TRBJ2-1,TGTGCCAGCAGCTTTCGGGGGGGGGCGACCTACAATGAGCAGTTCTTC,CASSFRGGATYNEQFF
TRBV7-6,few,.,TRBJ2-3,TGTGCCAGCAGCTTAGTAGATCCGGATACGCAGTATTTT,CASSLVDPDTQYF
TRBV4-1,.,TRBD2,TRBJ2-1,TGCGCCAGCAGCCAAGCGTTTACTAGCGGGAGGAGGAATGAGCAGTTCTTC,CASSQAFTSGRRNEQFF
TRBV7-2,.,.,TRBJ2-3,TGTGCCAGCGGCTCGGTACTAGGAGATACGCAGTATTTT,CASGSVLGDTQYF
TRBV29-1,.,.,TRBJ2-2,TGCAGCGTTGAAGATCTAGGGTGGGGTGCGAACACCGGGGAGCTGTTTTTT,CSVEDLGWGANTGELFF
TRBV25-1,.,TRBD1,TRBJ1-6,TGTGCCAGCCCCGGACAGGGGGCTCTATATAATTCACCCCTCCACTTT,CASPGQGALYNSPLHF
TRBV7-7,.,TRBD2,TRBJ2-1,TGTGCCAGCGGCTTAAGCGGGGGGTCCTACAATGAGCAGTTCTTC,CASGLSGGSYNEQFF
TRBV20-1,.,TRBD2,TRBJ2-1,TGCAGTGGCAGAGGGGCTAGCGGGGGGAATGAGCAGTTCTTC,CSGRGASGGNEQFF
TRBV5-1,few,.,TRBJ1-1,TGCGCCAGCAGCCCACGACGCGTGAACACTGAAGCTTTCTTT,CASSPRRVNTEAFF
TRBV28,few,.,TRBJ2-6,TGTGCCAGCCTTAGGAGGAAATACGACGTCCTGACTTTC,CASLRRKYDVLTF
TRBV12-3/TRBV12-4,.,.,TRBJ2-3,TGTGCCAGCAGTTTATTTGTCCGGGCAGATACGCAGTATTTT,CASSLFVRADTQYF
TRBV7-2,.,.,TRBJ2-2,TGTGCCAGCAGCCCCTGGGGCGGGGAGCTGTTTTTT,CASSPWGGELFF
TRBV28,.,.,TRBJ2-3,TGTGCCAGCAGTCGATCTAGTTGGGGGGACACAGATACGCAGTATTTT,CASSRSSWGDTDTQYF
TRBV11-2,few,.,TRBJ2-3,TGTGCCAGCAGCCGCCTTGGGTTCATTCGCGATACGCAGTATTTT,CASSRLGFIRDTQYF
TRBV20-1,once,.,TRBJ2-6,TGCAGTGCTCTGCCTGGACTCTCTGGGGCCGACATCCTGACTTTC,CSALPGLSGADILTF
TRBV15,few,.,TRBJ1-5,TGTGCCACCAGCAGAGATCCCACAGGGAGCAATCAGCCCCAGCATTTT,CATSRDPTGSNQPQHF
TRBV20-1,.,.,TRBJ2-1,TGCAGTGCCCGACTGTACCAAGAGACCCAGTTCTTC,CSARLYQETQFF
TRBV4-2,few,TRBD1,TRBJ1-5,TGTGCCAGCAGCCAAGAAGGGGGCAGGGGACCCCATCAGCCCCAGCATTTT,CASSQEGGRGPHQPQHF
TRBV29-1,.,.,TRBJ2-1,TGCAGCGTTGTAGCAGAGGGGGACAATGAGCAGTTCTTC,CSVVAEGDNEQFF
TRBV4-2,.,.,TRBJ2-3,TGTGACAGCAGCCAAGATTTGGGTTGGGAGGTTCCGCTAAGCACAGATACGCAGTATTTT,CDSSQDLGWEVPLSTDTQYF
TRBV10-3,.,.,TRBJ2-7,TGTGCCATCAGACAGGGTGGGGTCTACGAGCAGTACTTC,CAIRQGGVYEQYF
TRBV6-2/TRBV6-3,.,TRBD2,TRBJ2-1,TGTGCCAGCAGTTACGGGCGGGGGGGCCCATATGAGCAGTTCTTC,CASSYGRGGPYEQFF
TRBV9,.,TRBD2,TRBJ2-3,TGTGCCAGCAGCGCAGGACTAGCGGGGGGCCCAGATACGCAGTATTTT,CASSAGLAGGPDTQYF
TRBV7-9,few,.,TRBJ2-3,TGTGCCAGCTTGCGGGGTGATACAGATACGCAGTATTTT,CASLRGDTDTQYF
TRBV20-1,few,.,TRBJ1-1,TGCAGTGCTCGCTACCTGGGGGGACCGAGAGCTTTCTTT,CSARYLGGPRAFF
TRBV28,.,TRBD1,TRBJ2-2,TGTGCCAGCAAGGGGACAGTTAACACCGGGGAGCTGTTTTTT,CASKGTVNTGELFF
TRBV3-1,.,.,TRBJ1-2,TGTGCCAGCAGCCCTCAACAGGGTAGTGGCTACACCTTC,CASSPQQGSGYTF
TRBV5-1,.,TRBD2,TRBJ2-1,TGCGCCAGCAGCTTGTTAGCTAGCGGGCCCTACAATGAGCAGTTCTTC,CASSLLASGPYNEQFF
TRBV20-1,.,TRBD2,TRBJ2-7,TGCAGTGCCCTAGTAGCGGGAACGGGCTACGAGCAGTACTTC,CSALVAGTGYEQYF